Given below is one T cell receptor (beta chain) in context. These data belong to a study of response to subunit inactivated influenza vaccine. TCRdb recomputed calls from the RT-PCR reads with MiXCR, one row per CDR3 protein. The sample carries hundreds of thousands of distinct CDR3 sequences, around 10% recorded once. V lost 4 bases to trimming and J lost 0 bases; unmatched junction nucleotides: 9. This CDR3 has 19 residues. Germline values: CDR1 WNHNN, CDR2 SYGVQD (reference sequence). These same data were also listed under a study on T cells expressing NK-cell markers. As that study records: Scientists made TCR beta cDNA using 5'RACE template switching with UMIs. The sequencing cohort of eight donors included seven HCMV-seropositive individuals and one seronegative individual. NKG2C+ dominant clonotype frequencies in about six donors were roughly 1.0-7.5% of CD8+ T cells.

The receptor was derived from a man aged 45-65 years who received an inactivated influenza vaccine. V usage is TRBV10-1 and J usage is TRBJ2-2, with 12 nucleotides matching TRBD2. Specimen: PBMCs from blood, collected on the day of vaccination. The CDR3 DNA sequence: TGCGCCAGCAGTGGCCTCGGACTAGCGGGGAGTGCGAACACCGGGGAGCTGTTTTTT. Translated, it gives CASSGLGLAGSANTGELFF.